This TCR beta chain was identified in a study of T cell repertoires in cytomegalovirus infection. Study details: Indications of both CMV infection and matching HLA type were provided by public TCR beta signatures.

This clonotype has just a few counts. Its antigen is currently unknown. CDR3 length: 15 residues. Trimming removed 8 bases from V and 5 bases from J; junction bases left unmatched: 10. TCRdb independently ran MiXCR on the reads; one entry per CDR3 protein. The sample includes around 95,000 distinct CDR3 sequences, about 29% of them seen just once. The chain couples TRBV12-3 or TRBV12-4 to TRBJ2-2; the match to TRBD2 covers 8 bases. Sequencing used CD8+ T cells from cultured PBMCs, obtained from culture after CMV antigen stimulation. This sequence was found in a human donor in good health (CMV status not recorded). Some clones in this sample may be carry-over from other donors' samples. CDR3 DNA sequence: TGTGCCAGCGCAACGGGGGGGCCGGAGACCGGGGAGCTGTTTTTT. Protein sequence: CASATGGPETGELFF.